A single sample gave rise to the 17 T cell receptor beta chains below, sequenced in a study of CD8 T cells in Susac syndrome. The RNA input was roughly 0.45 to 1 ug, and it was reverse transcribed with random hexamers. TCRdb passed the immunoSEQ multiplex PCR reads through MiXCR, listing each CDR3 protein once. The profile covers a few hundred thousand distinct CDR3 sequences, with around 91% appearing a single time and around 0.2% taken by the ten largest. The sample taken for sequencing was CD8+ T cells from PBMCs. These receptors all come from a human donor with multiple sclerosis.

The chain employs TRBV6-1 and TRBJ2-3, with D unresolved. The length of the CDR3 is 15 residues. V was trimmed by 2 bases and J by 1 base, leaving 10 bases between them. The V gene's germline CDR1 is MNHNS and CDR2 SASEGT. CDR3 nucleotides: TGTGCCAGCAGTGAACAGATAGGAGGCACAGATACGCAGTATTTT. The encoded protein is CASSEQIGGTDTQYF.

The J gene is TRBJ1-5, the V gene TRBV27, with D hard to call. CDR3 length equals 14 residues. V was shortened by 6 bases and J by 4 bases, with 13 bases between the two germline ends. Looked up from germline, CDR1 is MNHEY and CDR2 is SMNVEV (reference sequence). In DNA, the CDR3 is TGTGCCAGCAGCCCAAGCGGGCGTAATCAGCCCCAGCATTTT. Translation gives CASSPSGRNQPQHF.

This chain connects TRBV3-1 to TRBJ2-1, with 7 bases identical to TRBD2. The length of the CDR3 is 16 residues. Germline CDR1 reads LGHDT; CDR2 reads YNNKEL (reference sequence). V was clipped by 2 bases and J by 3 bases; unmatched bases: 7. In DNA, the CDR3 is TGTGCCAGCAGCCAACTGCTAGCGGTAAACTACAATGAGCAGTTCTTC. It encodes CASSQLLAVNYNEQFF.

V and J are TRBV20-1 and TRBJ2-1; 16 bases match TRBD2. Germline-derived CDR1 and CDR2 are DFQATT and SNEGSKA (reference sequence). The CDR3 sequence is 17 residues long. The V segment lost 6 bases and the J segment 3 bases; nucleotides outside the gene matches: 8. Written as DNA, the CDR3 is TGCAGTGCCCTAGGGACTAGCGGGGGGGAAAGCTACAATGAGCAGTTCTTC. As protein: CSALGTSGGESYNEQFF.

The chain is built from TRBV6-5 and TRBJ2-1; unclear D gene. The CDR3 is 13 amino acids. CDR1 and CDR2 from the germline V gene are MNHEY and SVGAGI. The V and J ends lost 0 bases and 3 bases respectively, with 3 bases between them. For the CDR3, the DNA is TGTGCCAGCAGTTACTCCGGCTACAATGAGCAGTTCTTC. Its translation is CASSYSGYNEQFF.

The CDR3 spells CASRDGMAGGTEAFF. In DNA form, the CDR3 reads TGTGCCAGCCGCGACGGGATGGCGGGGGGCACTGAAGCTTTCTTT. J is TRBJ1-1 and V is TRBV7-9; TRBD1 might be the D (5 bases). CDR1 is SEHNR, CDR2 FQNEAQ, per germline (reference sequence). The CDR3 spans 15 residues. The germline V and J ends were trimmed by 8 bases and 4 bases, with 20 bases remaining between them. Full variable domain (missing parts from reference TRBV7-9 and TRBJ1-1): DTGVSQNPRHKITKRGQNVTFRCDPISEHNRLYWYRQTLGQGPEFLTYFQNEAQLEKSRLLSDRFSAERPKGSFSTLEIQRTEQGDSAMYLCASRDGMAGGTEAFFGQGTRLTVV.

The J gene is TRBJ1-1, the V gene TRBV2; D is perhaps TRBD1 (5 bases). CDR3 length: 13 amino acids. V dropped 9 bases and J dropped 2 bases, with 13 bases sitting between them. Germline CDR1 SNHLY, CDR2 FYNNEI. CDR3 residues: CARPQRGNTEAFF. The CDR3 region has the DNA TGTGCCAGGCCACAAAGGGGCAACACTGAAGCTTTCTTT.

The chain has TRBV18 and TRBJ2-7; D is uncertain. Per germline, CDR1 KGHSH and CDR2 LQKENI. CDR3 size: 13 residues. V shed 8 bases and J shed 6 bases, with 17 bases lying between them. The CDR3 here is CASPFSVSGEQYF. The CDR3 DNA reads TGTGCCAGCCCGTTCTCGGTCTCCGGCGAGCAGTACTTC.

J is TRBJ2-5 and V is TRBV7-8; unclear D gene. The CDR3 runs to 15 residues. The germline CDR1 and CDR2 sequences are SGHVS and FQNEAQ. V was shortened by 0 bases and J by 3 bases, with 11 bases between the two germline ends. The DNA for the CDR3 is TGTGCCAGCAGCTTAGCGAACATGCCTAAAGAGACCCAGTACTTC. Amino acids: CASSLANMPKETQYF.

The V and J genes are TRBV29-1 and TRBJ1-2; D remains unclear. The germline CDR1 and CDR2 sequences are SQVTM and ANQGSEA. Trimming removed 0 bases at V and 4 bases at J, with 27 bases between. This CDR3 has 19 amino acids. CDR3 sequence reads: CSVEDLGSLLRTEGYGYTF. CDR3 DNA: TGCAGCGTTGAAGATCTGGGCTCACTCCTGAGGACTGAAGGCTATGGCTACACCTTC.

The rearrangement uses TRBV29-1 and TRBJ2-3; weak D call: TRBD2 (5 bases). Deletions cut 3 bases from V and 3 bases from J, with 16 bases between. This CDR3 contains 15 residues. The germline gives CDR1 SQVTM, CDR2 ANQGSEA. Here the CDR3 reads CSVEYGMRETDTQYF. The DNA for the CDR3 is TGCAGCGTTGAGTATGGGATGAGGGAGACAGATACGCAGTATTTT.

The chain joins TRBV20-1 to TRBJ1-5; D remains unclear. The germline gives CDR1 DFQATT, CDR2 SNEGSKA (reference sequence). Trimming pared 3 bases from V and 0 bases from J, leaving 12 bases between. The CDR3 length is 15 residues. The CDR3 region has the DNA TGCAGTGCTAGTTCAGCCACTGCTAGCAATCAGCCCCAGCATTTT. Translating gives CSASSATASNQPQHF.

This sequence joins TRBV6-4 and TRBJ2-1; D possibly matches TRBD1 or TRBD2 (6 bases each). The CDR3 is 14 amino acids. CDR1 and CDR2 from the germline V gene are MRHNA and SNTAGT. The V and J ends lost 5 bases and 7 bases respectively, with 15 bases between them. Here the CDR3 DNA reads TGTGCCAGCAGTACCGACGGGGGCTCGAATGAGCAGTTCTTC. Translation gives CASSTDGGSNEQFF.

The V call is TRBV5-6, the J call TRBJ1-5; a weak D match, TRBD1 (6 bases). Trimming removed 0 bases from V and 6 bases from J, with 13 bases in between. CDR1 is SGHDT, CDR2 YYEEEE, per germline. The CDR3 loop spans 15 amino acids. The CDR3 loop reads CASSLAAGASQPQHF. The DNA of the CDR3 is TGTGCCAGCAGCTTGGCCGCGGGGGCTAGTCAGCCCCAGCATTTT.

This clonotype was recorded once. The CDR3 reads CASSGYGTDVQFF. In nucleotides, the CDR3 is TGTGCCAGCAGCGGATACGGGACGGACGTTCAGTTCTTC. V gene TRBV9 combines with J gene TRBJ2-1, with D perhaps given as TRBD1 or TRBD2 (5 bases each). The CDR3 consists of 13 residues. Germline V gene lookup returns CDR1 SGDLS and CDR2 YYNGEE. V lost 3 bases and J lost 13, with 17 bases in between.

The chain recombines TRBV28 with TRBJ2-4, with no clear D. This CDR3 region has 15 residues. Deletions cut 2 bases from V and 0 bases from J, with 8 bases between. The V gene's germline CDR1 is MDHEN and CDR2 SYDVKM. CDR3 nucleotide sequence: TGTGCCAGCAGTTTAAGGGAAACAGCCAAAAACATTCAGTACTTC. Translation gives CASSLRETAKNIQYF. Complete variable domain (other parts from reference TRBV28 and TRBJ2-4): DVKVTQSSRYLVKRTGEKVFLECVQDMDHENMFWYRQDPGLGLRLIYFSYDVKMKEKGDIPEGYSVSREKKERFSLILESASTNQTSMYLCASSLRETAKNIQYFGAGTRLSVL.

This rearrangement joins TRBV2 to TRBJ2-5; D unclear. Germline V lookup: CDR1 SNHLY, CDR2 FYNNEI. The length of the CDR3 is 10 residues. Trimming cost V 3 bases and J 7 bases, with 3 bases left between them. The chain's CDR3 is CASSDWTQYF. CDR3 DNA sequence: TGTGCCAGCAGTGACTGGACCCAGTACTTC.